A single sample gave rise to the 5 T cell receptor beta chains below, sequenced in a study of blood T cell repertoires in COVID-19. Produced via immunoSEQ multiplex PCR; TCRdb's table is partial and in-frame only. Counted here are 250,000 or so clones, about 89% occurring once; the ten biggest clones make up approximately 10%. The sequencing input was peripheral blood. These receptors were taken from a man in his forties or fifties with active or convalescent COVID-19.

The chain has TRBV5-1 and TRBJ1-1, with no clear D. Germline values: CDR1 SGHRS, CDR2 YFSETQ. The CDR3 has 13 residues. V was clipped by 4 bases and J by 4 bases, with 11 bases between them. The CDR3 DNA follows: TGCGCCAGCAGCAAGTGGCAGTCCACTGAAGCTTTCTTT. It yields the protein CASSKWQSTEAFF.

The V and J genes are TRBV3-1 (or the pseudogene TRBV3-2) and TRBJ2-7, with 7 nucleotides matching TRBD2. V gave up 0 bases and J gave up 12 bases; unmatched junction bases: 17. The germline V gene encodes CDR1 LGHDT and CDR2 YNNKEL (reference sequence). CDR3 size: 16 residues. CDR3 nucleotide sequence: TGTGCCAGCAGCCAAGAAAGTCTGTTCGCGGGAGCATTGGTGTACTTC. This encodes CASSQESLFAGALVYF.

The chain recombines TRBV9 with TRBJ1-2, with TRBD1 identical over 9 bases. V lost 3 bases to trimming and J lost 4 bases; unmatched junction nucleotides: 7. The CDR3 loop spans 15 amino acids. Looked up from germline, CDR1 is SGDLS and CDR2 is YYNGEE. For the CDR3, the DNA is TGTGCCAGCAGCGCTTTACAGGGGGCGGTCTATGGCTACACCTTC. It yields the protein CASSALQGAVYGYTF.

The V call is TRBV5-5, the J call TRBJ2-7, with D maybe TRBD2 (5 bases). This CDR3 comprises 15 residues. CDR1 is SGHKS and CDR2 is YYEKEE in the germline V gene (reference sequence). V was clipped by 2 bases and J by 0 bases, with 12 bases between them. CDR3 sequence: CASSFFVGLSYEQYF. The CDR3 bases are TGTGCCAGCAGCTTTTTCGTCGGACTCTCCTACGAGCAGTACTTC.

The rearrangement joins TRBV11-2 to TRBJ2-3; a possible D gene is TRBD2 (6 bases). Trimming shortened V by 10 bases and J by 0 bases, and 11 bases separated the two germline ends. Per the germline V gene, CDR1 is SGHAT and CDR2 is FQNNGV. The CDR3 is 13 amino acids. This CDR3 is CATGTLSTDTQYF. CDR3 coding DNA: TGTGCCACCGGGACTTTGAGCACAGATACGCAGTATTTT.